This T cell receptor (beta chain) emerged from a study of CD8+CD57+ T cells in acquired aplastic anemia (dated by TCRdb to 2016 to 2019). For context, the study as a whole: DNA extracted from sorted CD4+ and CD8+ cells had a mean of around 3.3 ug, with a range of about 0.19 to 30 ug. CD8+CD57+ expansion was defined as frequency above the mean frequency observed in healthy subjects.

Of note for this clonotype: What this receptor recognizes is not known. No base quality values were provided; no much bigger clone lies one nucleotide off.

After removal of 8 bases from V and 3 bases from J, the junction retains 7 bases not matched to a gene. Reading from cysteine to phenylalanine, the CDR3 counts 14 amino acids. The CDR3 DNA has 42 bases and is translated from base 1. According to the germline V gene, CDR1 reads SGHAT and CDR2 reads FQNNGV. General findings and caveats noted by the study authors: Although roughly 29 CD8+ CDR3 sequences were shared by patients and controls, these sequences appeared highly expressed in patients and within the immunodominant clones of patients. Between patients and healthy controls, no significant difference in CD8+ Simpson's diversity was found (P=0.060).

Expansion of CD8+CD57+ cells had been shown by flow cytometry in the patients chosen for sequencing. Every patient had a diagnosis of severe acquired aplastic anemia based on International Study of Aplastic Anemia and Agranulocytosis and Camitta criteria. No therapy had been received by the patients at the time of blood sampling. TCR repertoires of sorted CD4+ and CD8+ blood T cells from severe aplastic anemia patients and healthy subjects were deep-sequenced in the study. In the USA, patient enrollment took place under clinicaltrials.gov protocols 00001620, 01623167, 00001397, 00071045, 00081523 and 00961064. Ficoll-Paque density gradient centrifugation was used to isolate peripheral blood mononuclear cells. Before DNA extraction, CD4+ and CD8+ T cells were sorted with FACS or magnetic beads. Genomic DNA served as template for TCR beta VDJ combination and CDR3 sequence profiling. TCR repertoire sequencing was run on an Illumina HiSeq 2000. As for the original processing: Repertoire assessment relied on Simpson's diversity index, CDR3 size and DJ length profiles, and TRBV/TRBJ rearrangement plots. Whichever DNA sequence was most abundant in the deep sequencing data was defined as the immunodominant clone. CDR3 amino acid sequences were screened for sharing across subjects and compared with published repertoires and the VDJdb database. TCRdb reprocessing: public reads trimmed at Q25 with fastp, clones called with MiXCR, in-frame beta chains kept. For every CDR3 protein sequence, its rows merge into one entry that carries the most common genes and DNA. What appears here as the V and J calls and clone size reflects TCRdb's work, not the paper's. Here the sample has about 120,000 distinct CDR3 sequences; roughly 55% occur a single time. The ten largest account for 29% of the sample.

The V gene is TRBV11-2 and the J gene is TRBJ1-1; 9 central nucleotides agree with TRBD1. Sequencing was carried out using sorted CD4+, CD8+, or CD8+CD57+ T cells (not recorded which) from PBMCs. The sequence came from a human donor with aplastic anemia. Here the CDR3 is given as CASGYRGLDTEAFF. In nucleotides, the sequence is TGTGCCAGCGGATACAGGGGGCTGGACACTGAAGCTTTCTTT. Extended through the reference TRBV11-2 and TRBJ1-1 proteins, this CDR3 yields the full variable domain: EAGVAQSPRYKIIEKRQSVAFWCNPISGHATLYWYQQILGQGPKLLIQFQNNGVVDDSQLPKDRFSAERLKGVDSTLKIQPAKLEDSAVYLCASGYRGLDTEAFFGQGTRLTVV.